The entry that follows covers one TCR beta chain sequence. Clones were read by immunoSEQ multiplex PCR, and TCRdb kept only the in-frame ones, dropping some. Of approximately 440,000 clones in the sample, roughly 90% are singletons; the top ten hold about 0.65%. Among Cohort 3 donors, those recovered had two negative PCRs, clearance, or symptom resolution. The CDR3 consists of 14 residues. Germline CDR1 SNHLY, CDR2 FYNNEI. V was cut by 9 bases and J by 1 base, with 15 bases left in between. The data derive from a study of blood T cell repertoires in COVID-19. Sample: PBMCs or T cells enriched from blood (not recorded which). This sequence joins TRBV2 and TRBJ1-2; weak D call: TRBD1 (6 bases). This TCR was sampled from a woman aged 18-35 years who had recovered from COVID-19. The CDR3: CASVPSGVNYGYTF. The CDR3 DNA is TGTGCCAGTGTACCTTCAGGGGTTAACTATGGCTACACCTTC.